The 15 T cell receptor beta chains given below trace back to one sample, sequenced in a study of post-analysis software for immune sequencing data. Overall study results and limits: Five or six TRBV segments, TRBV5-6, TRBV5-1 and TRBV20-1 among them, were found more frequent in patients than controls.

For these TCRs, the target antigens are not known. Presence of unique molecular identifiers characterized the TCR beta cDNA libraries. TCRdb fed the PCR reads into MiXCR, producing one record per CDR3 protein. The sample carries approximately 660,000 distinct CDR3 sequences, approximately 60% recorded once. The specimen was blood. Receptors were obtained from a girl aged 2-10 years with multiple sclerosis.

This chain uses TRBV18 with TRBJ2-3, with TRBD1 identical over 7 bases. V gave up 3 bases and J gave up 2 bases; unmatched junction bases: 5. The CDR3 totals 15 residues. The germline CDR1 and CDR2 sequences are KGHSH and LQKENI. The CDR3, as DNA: TGTGCCAGCTCACCTCCGGGACAGATCACAGATACGCAGTATTTT. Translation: CASSPPGQITDTQYF.

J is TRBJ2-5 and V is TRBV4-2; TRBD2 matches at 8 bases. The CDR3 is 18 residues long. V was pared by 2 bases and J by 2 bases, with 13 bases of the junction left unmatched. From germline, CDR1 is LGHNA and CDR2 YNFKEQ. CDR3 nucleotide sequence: TGTGCCAGCAGCCAAATAGGGGGTATGCGCGGGGGGCAAGAGACCCAGTACTTC. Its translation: CASSQIGGMRGGQETQYF.

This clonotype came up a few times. The CDR3 reads CASSLPPGNEQFF. The CDR3 region has the DNA TGTGCCAGCAGCCTCCCACCGGGGAATGAGCAGTTCTTC. V and J are TRBV3-1 and TRBJ2-1; a possible D gene is TRBD2 (5 bases). Germline lookup yields CDR1 LGHDT and CDR2 YNNKEL (reference sequence). This CDR3 is built from 13 residues. V dropped 4 bases and J dropped 7 bases, with 11 bases sitting between them.

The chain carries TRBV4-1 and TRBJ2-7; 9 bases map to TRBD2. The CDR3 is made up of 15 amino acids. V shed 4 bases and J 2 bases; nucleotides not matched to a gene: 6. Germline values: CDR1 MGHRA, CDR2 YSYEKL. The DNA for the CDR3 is TGCGCCAGCAGCCGCGCGACTAGCGGACCCTACGAGCAGTACTTC. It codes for CASSRATSGPYEQYF.

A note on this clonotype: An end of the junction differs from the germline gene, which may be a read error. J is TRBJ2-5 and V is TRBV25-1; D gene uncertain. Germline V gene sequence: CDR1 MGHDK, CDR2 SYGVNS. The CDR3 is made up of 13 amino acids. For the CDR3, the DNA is TGTGCCAGCAGTTCCGTGGCCACAGAGACTCAGTACTTC. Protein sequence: CASSSVATETQYF.

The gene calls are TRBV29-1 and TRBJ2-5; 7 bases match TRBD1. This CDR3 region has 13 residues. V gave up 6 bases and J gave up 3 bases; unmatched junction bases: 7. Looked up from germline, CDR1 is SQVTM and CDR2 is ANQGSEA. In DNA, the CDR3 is TGCAGCGTCTACGACAGGGCGGAAGAGACCCAGTACTTC. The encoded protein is CSVYDRAEETQYF.

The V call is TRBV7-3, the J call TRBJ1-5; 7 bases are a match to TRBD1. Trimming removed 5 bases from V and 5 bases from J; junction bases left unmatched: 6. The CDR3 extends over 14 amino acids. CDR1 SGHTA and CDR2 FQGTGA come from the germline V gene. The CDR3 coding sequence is TGTGCCAGCAGCAACTCAGGGGGAGATCAGCCCCAGCATTTT. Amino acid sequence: CASSNSGGDQPQHF.

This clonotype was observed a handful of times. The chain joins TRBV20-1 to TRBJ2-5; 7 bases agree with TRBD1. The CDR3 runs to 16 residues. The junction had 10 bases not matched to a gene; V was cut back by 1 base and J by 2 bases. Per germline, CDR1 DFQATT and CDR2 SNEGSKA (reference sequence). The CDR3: CSARGLQGTVQETQYF. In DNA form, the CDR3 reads TGCAGTGCTAGAGGTCTACAGGGGACAGTGCAAGAGACCCAGTACTTC.

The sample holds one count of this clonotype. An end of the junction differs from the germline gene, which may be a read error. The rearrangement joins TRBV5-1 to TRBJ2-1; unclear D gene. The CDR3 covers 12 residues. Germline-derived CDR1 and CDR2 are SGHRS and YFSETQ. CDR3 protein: CASSPDENERFF. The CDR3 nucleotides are TGCGCCAGCAGCCCGGACGAGAATGAGCGGTTCTTC.

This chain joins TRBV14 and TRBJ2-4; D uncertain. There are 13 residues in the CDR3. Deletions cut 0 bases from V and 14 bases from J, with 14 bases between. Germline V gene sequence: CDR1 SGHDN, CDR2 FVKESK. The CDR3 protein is CASSQDRGLKKYF. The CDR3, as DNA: TGTGCCAGCAGCCAAGATCGCGGCTTGAAAAAGTACTTC.

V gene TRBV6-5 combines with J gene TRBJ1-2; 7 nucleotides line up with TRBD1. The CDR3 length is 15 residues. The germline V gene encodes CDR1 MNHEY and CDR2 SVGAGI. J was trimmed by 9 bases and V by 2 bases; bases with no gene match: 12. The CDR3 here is CASSYGIRGSWSYTF. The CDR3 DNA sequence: TGTGCCAGCAGTTACGGGATCAGGGGGTCTTGGAGCTACACCTTC.

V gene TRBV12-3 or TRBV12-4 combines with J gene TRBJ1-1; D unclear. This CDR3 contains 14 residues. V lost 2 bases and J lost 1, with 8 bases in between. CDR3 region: CASSLHAGNTEAFF. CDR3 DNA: TGTGCCAGCAGTTTACATGCAGGGAACACTGAAGCTTTCTTT.

The CDR3 is CASSQTAGEVYEQYF. The DNA for the CDR3 is TGTGCCAGCAGCCAGACGGCGGGAGAGGTTTACGAGCAGTACTTC. The chain is built from TRBV4-2 and TRBJ2-7; 7 bases are a match to TRBD2. The CDR3 contains 15 residues. V lost 3 bases to trimming and J lost 4 bases; unmatched junction nucleotides: 9. Germline V lookup: CDR1 LGHNA, CDR2 YNFKEQ.

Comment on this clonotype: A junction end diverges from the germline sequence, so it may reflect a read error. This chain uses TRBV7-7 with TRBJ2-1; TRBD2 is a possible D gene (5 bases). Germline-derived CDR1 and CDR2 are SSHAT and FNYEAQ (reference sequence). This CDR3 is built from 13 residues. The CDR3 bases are TGTGCTAGCAGCTTAGAGGGATTTGGTGAGCAGTTCTTC. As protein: CASSLEGFGEQFF. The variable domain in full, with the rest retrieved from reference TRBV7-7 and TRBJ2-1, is GAGVSQSPRYKVTKRGQDVTLRCDPISSHATLYWYQQALGQGPEFLTYFNYEAQPDKSGLPSDRFSAERPEGSISTLTIQRTEQRDSAMYRCASSLEGFGEQFFGPGTRLTVL.

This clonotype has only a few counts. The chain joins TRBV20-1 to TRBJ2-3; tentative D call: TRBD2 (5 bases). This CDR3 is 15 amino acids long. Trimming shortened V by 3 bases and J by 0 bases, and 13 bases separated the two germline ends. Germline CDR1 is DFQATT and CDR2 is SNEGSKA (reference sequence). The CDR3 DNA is TGCAGTGCTAGCCAGCGGATTTCTAGCACAGATACGCAGTATTTT. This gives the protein CSASQRISSTDTQYF.